This T cell receptor beta chain was sequenced in a study of cytomegalovirus exposure and HLA in healthy donors (dated by TCRdb to 2016 to 2017). Regarding the complete study: In an earlier analysis of roughly 590 of the donors, 250 to 300 Gb of sequence data and approximately 120 million unique TCR beta sequences from roughly 190 million T cells were reported. An early release that covered more than 550 HLA-typed donors contained approximately 300 gigabases of sequencing data and 80 million or so unique TCR sequences. Of the 300 to 450 genotyped donors, approximately 83% fell in the genetic ancestry cluster associated with self-reported Caucasian donors. The study aimed to test whether cataloging public T cell receptors could reveal signatures of past pathogen exposure. The study profiled the T cell repertoires of hundreds of subjects by immunosequencing and related them to cytomegalovirus serostatus. Besides the first cohort of around 670 subjects, a separate validation cohort made up of 95 to 150 different subjects was used. High-throughput TCR immunosequencing, statistical association of individual TCRs with disease status, and machine learning were combined to predict cytomegalovirus infection status. A later analysis re-examined previously published TCR beta repertoires from about 670 donors and added high-resolution HLA genotyping to investigate patterns of TCR occurrence. The later analysis used no new phenotypic data to find candidate immune exposures, relying instead on TCR beta sequences and their occurrence across donors. An earlier analysis of 587 of the donors applied high-throughput TCR beta sequencing to assess whether each TCR beta V gene segment acted as functional or pseudogenic. Donor age, sex, ethnicity and CMV serostatus were compiled together with the repertoire data. A later genetic analysis used genome-wide SNP genotypes for about three fifths of the 666 donors, treating that subset as a discovery cohort. Every discovery cohort repertoire had been produced on one sequencing platform. HLA typing covered class I and class II loci at four-digit resolution. The number of typed donors differed by locus: roughly 629-640 for A, B, C, DRB1 and DQB1; approximately 530 for DQA1; about 600 for DPA1; and about 450 for DPB1. Because of strong linkage in the cohort, a handful of DR-DQ haplotypes were treated as single units for association and clustering. Among about 390 genotyped donors of the cohort, an average of approximately 230,000 unique TCR beta nucleotide sequences were sequenced per donor, roughly 20% of them non-productive. The research as a whole found: The study listed 164 TCR beta chains as associated with cytomegalovirus. According to the authors, the approach could potentially be generalized to other disease states and immunological phenotypes. In a later genetic analysis, fewer N-insertions in productive TCRs were reported among donors in an Asian-associated ancestry cluster than the 666-donor mean. Specific HLA alleles were associated with about 17,000 TCR beta sequences at a false discovery rate of 0.05 in a later analysis. Linkage disequilibrium might explain the correlated functional status among segregating V segments, but an unknown experimental factor could not be ruled out. A further reported finding was that TCR beta sequences accurately predicted the HLA-A and HLA-B alleles for most subjects in the first cohort. This cohort had only TCR beta chains sequenced, and the lack of alpha or paired-chain data limited which features could be detected. Because HLA typing was missing for some donors at each locus, association tests included only the typed subset. A later analysis reported that several top co-occurrence clusters appeared linked to parvovirus B19, influenza, CMV and Epstein-Barr virus. For the cohort, immune exposure information was limited to CMV serostatus. The earlier analysis of some 540 of the donors excluded around 17 rarely observed V segments, including chromosome 9 orphons, because counts were too low. In a later analysis, most CMV-associated TCR beta chains were found to appear HLA-restricted, with HLA associations seemingly driven largely by CMV exposure. An earlier analysis of some 560 of the donors showed that most TCR beta V segments appeared in productive rearrangements either about 90% or about 30% of the time, which broadly matched IMGT annotations. Cytomegalovirus status was reported to be diagnosed by the classifier with high specificity and sensitivity in both the original and validation cohorts. An association between a missense DCLRE1C variant and V-gene and J-gene trimming of TCR beta chains was found in a later genetic analysis and replicated in an independent cohort. Because the 87-base-pair reads could not distinguish some IMGT-functional V segments, including TRBV6-2 and TRBV6-3, those segments were excluded. In vitro tests confirmed that a few of the cytomegalovirus-associated TCR beta chains recognize cytomegalovirus antigens. A cluster of highly shared sequence variants was judged likely to represent a technical artifact of the sequencing pipeline. Roughly uniform sequencing depth across donors was assumed in presence/absence analyses, although this assumption may not hold. According to a later analysis, TCR association rates differed among HLA loci, with DRB1 alleles showing the most associated TCRs and HLA-C alleles showing the fewest. When HLA alleles, especially DR and DQ, strongly co-occurred, TCR associations were difficult to assign to individual alleles. Compared with equally common non-associated chains, HLA-associated TCR beta chains in a later analysis were more clonally expanded and had lower generation probabilities. Most TCR sequences were seen in very few donors, while some public TCRs were found in many individuals.

Of note for this clone: Its antigen remains unidentified. No quality values exist for individual bases; no much larger clone is one base distant.

The CDR1 and CDR2 encoded by the germline V gene are SGHTS and YDEGEE. The CDR3 covers 14 residues, taking in both the cysteine and the phenylalanine. The read is trimmed to its CDR3 DNA, 42 bases read in frame from base 1. The junction shows trimming of 4 bases on V and 4 bases on J, plus 12 bases between the germline ends. The library was generated by the immunoSEQ multiplex PCR assay. For the multiplex PCR, a mixture combining 60 forward primers for TCR Vbeta segments and 13 reverse primers for TCR Jbeta segments was used. The CDR3 region of rearranged TCR beta genes was amplified from genomic DNA with a multiplex PCR assay. On the Illumina HiSeq System, the amplified TCR beta libraries were sequenced as 87-base-pair reads. Per the authors' processing: A later analysis counted some 74 million unique TCR beta chains across the 550 to 700 repertoires, and 9 million to 14 million of these chains were shared by at least two donors. A nearest-neighbor algorithm error-corrected the raw reads and collapsed the reads into unique sequences, merging closely related sequences to remove PCR and sequencing errors. To assign V, D and J gene segments, CDR3 sequences were aligned to IMGT reference sequences. Each retained sequence needed at least a six-nucleotide match to both a V gene segment and a J gene segment. A rearrangement counted as productive if the CDR3 had no stop codons and remained in frame with V and J, and every other rearrangement counted as non-productive. CDR3 was defined by IMGT convention, running from the second conserved V-encoded cysteine to the conserved J-encoded phenylalanine. In an earlier analysis of approximately 590 of the donors, sequences lacking an unambiguous match to a single V gene segment were excluded. An earlier analysis of 500 to 600 of the donors classified V segments as functional when productive rearrangements were above 56.7% and as segregating when the standard deviation between donors was above 5%. A statistical classification framework was built for diagnosing cytomegalovirus status from the catalog of TCR beta chain sequences. In a later analysis, V and J genes were assigned by comparing TCR nucleotide sequences against IMGT/GENE-DB human TR gene sequences. The TCRdist pipeline was used in a later analysis to assign CDR3 sequences and most-parsimonious VDJ recombination scenarios. A later analysis defined each TCR beta chain by its CDR3 amino acid sequence plus V-gene family, and excluded reads lacking a unique V-gene family. In a later analysis, 450 to 600 highly shared, low-generation-probability nucleotide sequences were removed to address suspected cross-contamination and a sequencing artifact. A later analysis calculated a clonal expansion index for each public chain from normalized within-repertoire ranks of inferred template counts. A later analysis computed generation probabilities with a VDJ recombination model fitted to out-of-frame rearrangements, and checked the results against IGoR. In a later analysis, TCR-TCR, TCR-HLA and TCR-CMV co-occurrence was scored with hypergeometric tests, and a repertoire-size bias correction was applied to TCR pairs. False discovery rates were estimated in a later analysis by permuting HLA or CMV assignments 20 times. In a later analysis, co-occurring TCRs were grouped using DBSCAN, and TCRdist sequence similarity was added for clustering within HLA-allele-positive subsets. Repertoires with fewer than 30,000 or more than 120,000 public chains were left out of co-occurrence clustering, as were five repertoires with anomalous nucleotide sharing. Imported from immuneACCESS, the table was reduced by TCRdb to in-frame sequences with V and J called. These copies leave out some clones; in studies compared against another copy, an unresolved V gene accounts for under half, and the cause of the remainder is not known. V, J and clone size are taken as reported in that table, and D and trimming were inferred from the DNA itself. This sample lists roughly 170,000 clones; under 85% were detected once. The top ten clones comprise around 1.5% of the sample.

The cohort was made up of approximately 700 healthy bone marrow donors. Cohort members were all nominally healthy when sampled, although unrecorded immune exposures were likely present. The donor was CMV seronegative and was included in the group of a few hundred seronegative cohort members. A peripheral blood sample was provided by each donor, and peripheral blood mononuclear cells were used for TCR beta sequencing. The Qiagen DNeasy Blood Extraction Kit was used to extract genomic DNA from the blood cell samples. The chain links TRBV5-8 with TRBJ1-3; TRBD1 is perhaps the D gene, given 6 matching bases. The TCR originated in a man in his fifties or sixties in good health and CMV-seronegative. Sequencing used PBMCs. CDR3 reads: CASSPRGGGNTIYF. The DNA is TGTGCCAGCAGCCCGCGGGGGGGCGGAAACACCATATATTTT.